One and the same sample provided the 13 T cell receptor beta chains below, sequenced in a study of cytomegalovirus exposure and HLA in healthy donors. Both 60 Vbeta primers and 13 Jbeta primers went into the PCR. Produced via immunoSEQ multiplex PCR; TCRdb's table is partial and in-frame only. Seen here are over 150,000 clones, roughly 78% observed once, and the top ten hold 1%. Sequenced input: PBMCs. These receptors originate from a woman in her forties or fifties in good health and CMV-seropositive.

The V and J genes are TRBV11-1 and TRBJ2-5; TRBD1 aligns across 11 bases. V was clipped by 4 bases and J by 2 bases; unmatched bases: 9. Germline loops: CDR1 SGHAT, CDR2 FQDESV (reference sequence). The CDR3 contains 17 residues. The DNA of the CDR3 is TGTGCCAGCAGCTCCCGCCGGGACAGGGGGTTGCAAGAGACCCAGTACTTC. Translated, it gives CASSSRRDRGLQETQYF.

The genes are TRBV14 and TRBJ1-6, with TRBD1 identical over 10 bases. The CDR3 contains 16 residues. From germline, CDR1 is SGHDN and CDR2 FVKESK. Losses at the gene ends were 4 bases for V and 4 bases for J; bases not matched to a gene: 4. The CDR3 protein is CASSLRTGGYNSPLHF. CDR3 in DNA: TGTGCCAGCAGCCTTCGGACAGGGGGATATAATTCACCCCTCCACTTT.

This clone was counted once. The chain uses TRBV28 and TRBJ2-5, with D possibly TRBD2 on 5 matching bases. Trimming cost V 5 bases and J 4 bases, with 14 bases left between them. The CDR3 extends over 14 amino acids. Germline V CDR1 and CDR2: MDHEN, SYDVKM. The CDR3 loop reads CASSTPGIGETQYF. Written as DNA, the CDR3 is TGTGCCAGCAGTACCCCGGGGATTGGAGAGACCCAGTACTTC.

The rearrangement uses TRBV5-4 and TRBJ1-4, with 10 bases identical to TRBD1. Looked up from germline, CDR1 is SGHNT and CDR2 is YYREEE (reference sequence). Trimming cost V 5 bases and J 7 bases; bases outside gene matches: 8. This CDR3 has 15 amino acids. CDR3 residues: CASRRDRGQGEKLFF. The CDR3 bases are TGTGCCAGCAGACGTGACAGGGGGCAGGGTGAAAAACTGTTTTTT.

The chain couples TRBV13 to TRBJ1-2; no firm D call. The CDR3 sequence is 12 residues long. CDR1 PRHDT and CDR2 FYEKMQ come from the germline V gene (reference sequence). V was trimmed by 5 bases and J by 1 base, leaving 5 bases between them. This CDR3 reads CASSDINYGYTF. CDR3 nucleotide sequence: TGTGCCAGCAGCGACATTAACTATGGCTACACCTTC.

The chain recombines TRBV6-4 with TRBJ2-3; TRBD2 matches 10 bases. The CDR3 contains 16 residues. Germline CDR1 and CDR2: MRHNA and SNTAGT. V shed 10 bases and J 5 bases; nucleotides not matched to a gene: 15. The CDR3 region has the DNA TGTGCCATTCAGAGCGGGAGGGCCCCCCGGGGAGATACGCAGTATTTT. Translated, it gives CAIQSGRAPRGDTQYF.

The chain couples TRBV2 to TRBJ2-3; the match to TRBD2 covers 9 bases. After removal of 5 bases from V and 0 bases from J, the junction contained 6 bases not matched to a gene. The CDR3 loop spans 16 amino acids. Germline V lookup: CDR1 SNHLY, CDR2 FYNNEI. The CDR3 nucleotides read TGTGCCAGCAGTCTCTATGCGGGGGGGAGCACAGATACGCAGTATTTT. Its protein is CASSLYAGGSTDTQYF. The full variable domain, rest sourced from reference TRBV2 and TRBJ2-3, is EPEVTQTPSHQVTQMGQEVILRCVPISNHLYFYWYRQILGQKVEFLVSFYNNEISEKSEIFDDQFSVERPDGSNFTLKIRSTKLEDSAMYFCASSLYAGGSTDTQYFGPGTRLTVL.

J is TRBJ1-2 and V is TRBV7-9, with 8 bases matching TRBD1. Trimming removed 5 bases from V and 0 bases from J; junction bases left unmatched: 5. This CDR3 contains 15 residues. Germline CDR1 and CDR2: SEHNR and FQNEAQ (reference sequence). The CDR3 spells CASSRTGGANYGYTF. The CDR3 DNA sequence: TGTGCCAGCAGCCGAACAGGGGGAGCTAACTATGGCTACACCTTC.

A few counts support this clone. DNA of the CDR3: TGTGCCAGCAGACGGAGACTAGCCTCCTACAATGAGCAGTTCTTC. Translating it yields CASRRRLASYNEQFF. This chain connects TRBV6-5 to TRBJ2-1; 7 nucleotides agree with TRBD2. V lost 6 bases, J lost 0 bases, and 5 bases stayed unmatched. The CDR3 is 15 amino acids. Germline assignment: CDR1 MNHEY and CDR2 SVGAGI.

The chain combines TRBV29-1 with TRBJ2-7, with 8 bases matching TRBD1. Germline lookup yields CDR1 SQVTM and CDR2 ANQGSEA. This CDR3 region has 14 residues. J was trimmed by 5 bases and V by 3 bases; bases with no gene match: 9. The CDR3 protein is CSVDSGTGPHEQYF. The CDR3 nucleotides read TGCAGCGTTGATTCCGGGACAGGTCCCCACGAGCAGTACTTC.

A word on this clone: A read error may produce the germline difference seen at one junction end. The chain recombines TRBV7-9 with TRBJ1-3; D uncertain. The CDR3 has 13 amino acids. CDR1 is SEHNR and CDR2 is FQNEAQ in the germline V gene (reference sequence). The CDR3 reads CSSRPRGANTIYF. CDR3 bases: TGTTCCAGCAGACCCCGCGGAGCGAACACCATATATTTT.

CDR3 in DNA: TGTGCCAGTAGTATAGGGCCATTCAACTATGGCTACACCTTC. This gives the protein CASSIGPFNYGYTF. The genes are TRBV19 and TRBJ1-2; unclear D gene. V dropped 1 base and J dropped 2 bases, with 8 bases sitting between them. The CDR3 is 14 residues long. The V gene's germline CDR1 is LNHDA and CDR2 SQIVND (reference sequence).

The V and J genes are TRBV7-6 and TRBJ2-5, with D perhaps given as TRBD1 or TRBD2 (6 bases each). The end of the DNA fits TRBJ2-7 better, so the J call may be wrong. Germline V gives CDR1 SGHVS, CDR2 FNYEAQ. This CDR3 is 14 amino acids long. The CDR3 region is CASSLQGGPYEQYF. CDR3 nucleotides: TGTGCCAGTAGTTTACAGGGAGGTCCCTACGAGCAGTACTTC.